These T cell receptor beta chains were read from a single sample in a study of blood T cell repertoires in COVID-19. Sequenced by immunoSEQ multiplex PCR; TCRdb stores in-frame clones only, minus some. The table includes over 150,000 clones, about 80% detected once. Material for sequencing was peripheral blood. All receptors come from a human donor with acute or convalescent COVID-19. The donor label of this sample is uncertain. Each CDR3 is given with its conserved first and last residue. Each record gives: J gene, D gene, V gene, clone size, CDR3 length, CDR3 protein, CDR3 DNA. The D gene is left open where the match is weak. The size of a clone is reported for some rows only, either as once, few or many, or as a class for expanded clones.

J: TRBJ1-1
D: NA
V: TRBV30
size: NA
length: 12
CDR3: CAWIRDSLLGFF
DNA: TGTGCCTGGATTCGCGACAGTCTATTGGGCTTCTTT

J: TRBJ2-1
D: NA
V: TRBV28
size: few
length: 14
CDR3: CATHGVTQHNEQFF
DNA: TGTGCCACGCACGGGGTGACGCAACACAATGAGCAGTTCTTC

J: TRBJ2-3
D: TRBD2
V: TRBV4-2
size: NA
length: 20
CDR3: CASSQEIWAPGRTSADTQYF
DNA: TGTGCCAGCAGCCAAGAAATCTGGGCGCCAGGGCGGACTAGCGCAGATACGCAGTATTTT

J: TRBJ2-1
D: TRBD2
V: TRBV7-2
size: NA
length: 15
CDR3: CASTRTSGSNYEQFF
DNA: TGTGCCAGCACCCGGACTAGCGGGAGCAACTATGAGCAGTTCTTC

J: TRBJ2-1
D: NA
V: TRBV14
size: once
length: 14
CDR3: CASSHASSYNEQFF
DNA: TGTGCCAGCAGCCATGCCAGCTCCTACAATGAGCAGTTCTTC

J: TRBJ2-7
D: TRBD1
V: TRBV6-6
size: NA
length: 15
CDR3: CASSYTGQGNNEQYF
DNA: TGTGCCAGCAGTTACACGGGACAGGGTAATAACGAGCAGTACTTC

J: TRBJ2-2
D: TRBD1
V: TRBV5-1
size: NA
length: 15
CDR3: CASSFGTGNTGELFF
DNA: TGCGCCAGCAGCTTCGGGACAGGGAACACCGGGGAGCTGTTTTTT

J: TRBJ2-7
D: NA
V: TRBV6-6
size: many
length: 14
CDR3: CASSYGQGLYEQYF
DNA: TGTGCCAGCAGTTACGGGCAGGGACTCTACGAGCAGTACTTC

J: TRBJ2-7
D: NA
V: TRBV7-6
size: NA
length: 15
CDR3: CASSLTYGTSYEQYF
DNA: TGTGCCAGCAGCCTTACCTACGGTACCTCCTACGAGCAGTACTTC

J: TRBJ2-5
D: NA
V: TRBV5-6
size: NA
length: 14
CDR3: CASSLLREEETQYF
DNA: TGTGCCAGCAGCTTGCTCCGGGAAGAAGAGACCCAGTACTTC

J: TRBJ1-6
D: TRBD1
V: TRBV27
size: few
length: 17
CDR3: CASSPGQGRNYNSPLHF
DNA: TGTGCCAGCAGTCCCGGACAGGGGCGAAACTATAATTCACCCCTCCACTTT

J: TRBJ2-5
D: TRBD2
V: TRBV5-1
size: NA
length: 16
CDR3: CASSLTLLAFQETQYF
DNA: TGCGCCAGCAGCTTGACACTACTAGCGTTCCAAGAGACCCAGTACTTC

J: TRBJ2-7
D: TRBD1
V: TRBV28
size: NA
length: 15
CDR3: CASSGAGQGAYEQYF
DNA: TGTGCCAGCAGTGGGGCGGGTCAGGGGGCCTACGAGCAGTACTTC

J: TRBJ2-3
D: NA
V: TRBV7-9
size: NA
length: 14
CDR3: CASSFRGGTDTQYF
DNA: TGTGCCAGCAGCTTCAGGGGTGGCACAGATACGCAGTATTTT

J: TRBJ1-2
D: NA
V: TRBV29-1
size: NA
length: 13
CDR3: CSVEDDSSYGYTF
DNA: TGCAGCGTTGAAGATGACTCCTCCTATGGCTACACCTTC

J: TRBJ1-2
D: NA
V: TRBV5-1
size: NA
length: 14
CDR3: CASSFGDTNYGYTF
DNA: TGCGCCAGCAGCTTCGGGGACACTAACTATGGCTACACCTTC

J: TRBJ1-1
D: TRBD1
V: TRBV28
size: NA
length: 16
CDR3: CASSISRGHEGTEAFF
DNA: TGTGCCAGCAGTATTTCCAGGGGGCACGAGGGCACTGAAGCTTTCTTT

J: TRBJ1-1
D: TRBD1
V: TRBV2
size: NA
length: 12
CDR3: CATGTGYTEAFF
DNA: TGTGCCACCGGGACAGGCTACACTGAAGCTTTCTTT

J: TRBJ2-3
D: NA
V: TRBV5-1
size: NA
length: 17
CDR3: CASSLAASGASTDTQYF
DNA: TGCGCCAGCAGCTTGGCCGCCAGCGGAGCCAGCACAGATACGCAGTATTTT